What follows describes a single T cell receptor (beta chain). Its target is not known. The data were obtained in a study of post-analysis software for immune sequencing data. About the research overall: Included courses were relapsing-remitting and secondary progressive multiple sclerosis; progressive-relapsing multiple sclerosis was also included. Study outcomes and limitations: The study found TRBV5-6, TRBV5-1 and TRBV20-1 among 4 or 5 TRBV segments more frequent in patients than controls. The study found significantly lower normalized Chao1 diversity in multiple sclerosis patients than in controls.

The TCR beta cDNA libraries contained unique molecular identifiers. Once roughly 0.9 to 10 million T cells were used, hundreds of thousands of cDNA molecules resulted. TCRdb redid the calling of the PCR reads with MiXCR, one entry per CDR3 protein. The repertoire includes a few hundred thousand distinct CDR3 sequences, around 36% of them detected once, and around 6.1% sits in the top ten. CDR1 and CDR2 from the germline V gene are SGHRS and YFSETQ. The CDR3 is 16 residues long. The V and J ends lost 5 bases and 8 bases respectively, with 23 bases between them. Sequencing used blood. This chain links TRBV5-1 with TRBJ2-1, with D possibly being TRBD1 or TRBD2 (5 bases each). The receptor was derived from a girl aged 2-17 years with multiple sclerosis. In DNA, the CDR3 is TGCGCCAGCAGGCCTAACCGGGACCCTAAAAAAGATGAGCAGTTCTTC. Translated: CASRPNRDPKKDEQFF.